This T cell receptor (beta chain) is from a study of beta chain features in type 1 diabetes. Study-level background: Fewer than 140,000,000 sorted cells were examined across all samples. Findings and caveats of the study: Sequencing from cDNA could over-represent high-TCR-expressing cells.

cDNA synthesis used the whole RNA isolate, giving expressed TCRB sequences. Sequencing used immunoSEQ multiplex PCR; TCRdb keeps in-frame clones, though not all of them. This sample has 200,000 to 250,000 clones, with about 9.3% found just once. As regards this clone: The antigen remains undetermined.

V lost 2 bases and J lost 10, with 26 bases in between. This CDR3 has 17 amino acids. Germline-derived CDR1 and CDR2 are GTSNPN and SVGIG (reference sequence). The source of this sequence is a woman under 30 in good health. The rearrangement joins TRBV30 to TRBJ1-4; the D is unclear. The sequenced sample was naive CD4+ T cells from blood. CDR3 residues: CAWSPQLSAIHTGKLFF. The CDR3 nucleotides are TGTGCCTGGAGTCCCCAGTTGTCCGCAATCCACACGGGAAAACTGTTTTTT.